The 21 T cell receptor beta chains below come from one sample, sequenced in a study of blood T cells in healthy people across ages. Primers used in a second PCR of roughly 7 to 11 cycles were a sample-barcoded 5' primer and a J-beta primer mix. MiXCR, applied by TCRdb to the 5' RACE reads, yields one record per CDR3 protein. Seen here are 450,000 to 650,000 distinct CDR3 sequences, nearly 25% observed once, and the top ten hold under 9%. The data were also submitted as part of a second study, on T cells of mothers and their children.

Sequenced sample: blood. The receptors were sampled from a boy younger than 18 in good health.

This clonotype was recorded once. The rearrangement uses TRBV9 and TRBJ2-2; D is unresolved. Germline CDR1 SGDLS, CDR2 YYNGEE. V was cut by 3 bases and J by 5 bases, with 11 bases left in between. The CDR3 contains 14 residues. Here the CDR3 reads CASSAPSGTGELFF. CDR3 nucleotides: TGTGCCAGCAGCGCCCCTTCCGGGACCGGGGAGCTGTTTTTT.

The chain joins TRBV25-1 to TRBJ2-7, with TRBD2 matching 9 bases. The CDR3 sequence is 15 residues long. Per the germline V gene, CDR1 is MGHDK and CDR2 is SYGVNS. V lost 3 bases and J lost 5; bases outside the gene matches: 8. The CDR3 coding sequence is TGTGCCAGCAGTGACGATTTGGCGGGGGGGGACGAGCAGTACTTC. It yields the protein CASSDDLAGGDEQYF.

This chain uses TRBV20-1 with TRBJ2-7, with TRBD1 identical over 8 bases. V lost 7 bases, J lost 1 base, and 6 bases stayed unmatched. The CDR3 is made up of 13 amino acids. The germline V gene has CDR1 DFQATT and CDR2 SNEGSKA (reference sequence). As DNA, the CDR3 is TGCAGTGTTTGGACAGGGCCTTCCTACGAGCAGTACTTC. It codes for CSVWTGPSYEQYF.

With respect to this clonotype: A clone one base away is much larger, so this may be a read error. V is TRBV6-6 and J is TRBJ2-5; TRBD1 or TRBD2 may be the D gene (5 bases each). This CDR3 contains 13 residues. Germline V gene sequence: CDR1 MNHNY, CDR2 SVGAGI (reference sequence). Trimming shortened V by 8 bases and J by 3 bases, and 13 bases separated the two germline ends. CDR3 sequence (DNA): TGTGCCAGCCCCCAGGGACGCGAAGAGACCCAGTACTTC. The encoded protein is CASPQGREETQYF.

This clonotype has a handful of counts. The chain is built from TRBV5-1 and TRBJ2-2; a weak D match, TRBD2 (6 bases). The germline V and J ends were trimmed by 5 bases and 4 bases, with 9 bases remaining between them. CDR3 size: 13 residues. CDR1 and CDR2 from the germline V gene are SGHRS and YFSETQ. Written as DNA, the CDR3 is TGCGCCAGCAGTCGGGAGATCACCGGGGAGCTGTTTTTT. It translates to CASSREITGELFF.

This clonotype was recorded a few times. This sequence joins TRBV4-3 and TRBJ2-1, with 11 bases that match TRBD2. This CDR3 has 17 residues. J lost 4 bases, V lost 4 bases, and 9 bases had no gene match. Germline V gives CDR1 LGHNA, CDR2 YSLEER. This CDR3 reads CASSRGIAGGQYNEQFF. The CDR3 DNA sequence: TGCGCCAGCAGCCGCGGTATAGCGGGGGGGCAGTACAATGAGCAGTTCTTC.

This clonotype was observed many times. This sequence joins TRBV4-3 and TRBJ1-4; D gene uncertain. Germline V gene data show CDR1 as LGHNA and CDR2 as YSLEER. Trimming removed 0 bases at V and 4 bases at J, with 9 bases between. The CDR3 is 15 amino acids. CDR3 bases: TGCGCCAGCAGCCAAGATTGGGCGGGTAATGAAAAACTGTTTTTT. Its protein product is CASSQDWAGNEKLFF.

This clonotype has more than one count but fewer than ten. Here the CDR3 DNA reads TGTGCCAGCAGCTTATGGGGGGGCGGCGGCTACACCTTC. This gives the protein CASSLWGGGGYTF. The genes are TRBV7-3 and TRBJ1-2, with D possibly being TRBD1 (6 bases). Germline CDR1 reads SGHTA; CDR2 reads FQGTGA. Trimming left V 2 bases short and J 8 bases short, with 12 bases between. The CDR3 is made up of 13 amino acids.

V is TRBV12-3 or TRBV12-4 and J is TRBJ2-3; D may be TRBD2 (5 bases). CDR3 length: 14 residues. V lost 0 bases to trimming and J lost 9 bases, with 13 bases between them. The CDR3 coding sequence is TGTGCCAGCAGTTTAGCTGCCTCCGGCGGGACGCAGTATTTT. Translating it yields CASSLAASGGTQYF.

This clonotype was seen only a few times. This chain uses TRBV3-1 with TRBJ2-5, with 7 bases lining up with TRBD1. The assigned J gene may be wrong: the sequence end matches TRBJ2-7 better. The CDR3 has 17 amino acids. In germline, CDR1 is LGHDT, CDR2 YNNKEL (reference sequence). CDR3 loop: CASSQDQWGTASYEQYF. The DNA of the CDR3 is TGTGCCAGCAGCCAAGATCAATGGGGGACAGCTTCCTACGAGCAGTACTTC.

The chain joins TRBV4-3 to TRBJ1-2; 7 nucleotides agree with TRBD1. Trimming at V came to 0 bases and at J to 3 bases, leaving 7 bases not matched to a gene. Germline CDR1 reads LGHNA; CDR2 reads YSLEER. This CDR3 contains 16 residues. The CDR3 bases are TGCGCCAGCAGCCAAGATTGGGACAGAAACTACTATGGCTACACCTTC. This translates into CASSQDWDRNYYGYTF.

The V and J genes are TRBV9 and TRBJ2-1; weak D call: TRBD2 (5 bases). Trimming cost V 0 bases and J 7 bases, with 11 bases left between them. CDR1 and CDR2 from the germline V gene are SGDLS and YYNGEE. This CDR3 has 14 residues. The CDR3 coding sequence is TGTGCCAGCAGCGTAGCGGACTCGTTAAATGAGCAGTTCTTC. Protein sequence: CASSVADSLNEQFF.

The chain combines TRBV29-1 with TRBJ1-2, with D perhaps matching TRBD1 (5 bases). Germline assignment: CDR1 SQVTM and CDR2 ANQGSEA. This CDR3 has 12 residues. V shed 7 bases and J shed 8 bases, with 17 bases lying between them. The CDR3 here is CSALDRRGGYTF. As DNA, the CDR3 is TGCAGCGCTCTGGACCGAAGGGGAGGCTACACCTTC.

The V call is TRBV7-8, the J call TRBJ2-2; a weak D match, TRBD1 (5 bases). Per the germline V gene, CDR1 is SGHVS and CDR2 is FQNEAQ. This CDR3 has 15 residues. Trimming stripped 4 bases from V and 5 bases from J, with 14 bases between. The CDR3 nucleotides are TGTGCCAGCAGCTCAGGGCCCGGTAAAACCGGGGAGCTGTTTTTT. It specifies CASSSGPGKTGELFF.

This rearrangement joins TRBV27 to TRBJ1-2; weak D call: TRBD1 (6 bases). Trimming cost V 4 bases and J 3 bases, with 9 bases left between them. Germline loops: CDR1 MNHEY, CDR2 SMNVEV (reference sequence). The CDR3 consists of 13 residues. CDR3 region: CASSSGADYGYTF. The CDR3 coding sequence is TGTGCCAGCAGTTCGGGGGCTGACTATGGCTACACCTTC.

The gene calls are TRBV4-1 and TRBJ1-5, with D possibly being TRBD1 (6 bases). This CDR3 has 17 residues. Germline loops: CDR1 MGHRA, CDR2 YSYEKL. V dropped 1 base and J dropped 2 bases, with 15 bases sitting between them. In nucleotides, the CDR3 is TGCGCCAGCAGCCAAGGTTTCCCAGGGGTGGGCAATCAGCCCCAGCATTTT. This gives the protein CASSQGFPGVGNQPQHF.

The V gene is TRBV4-3, the J gene TRBJ2-1; D is ambiguous. CDR3 size: 16 residues. CDR1 is LGHNA and CDR2 is YSLEER in the germline V gene. V was pared by 0 bases and J by 4 bases, with 13 bases between. This CDR3 reads CASSQDETDQYNEQFF. CDR3 coding DNA: TGCGCCAGCAGCCAAGATGAAACAGACCAGTACAATGAGCAGTTCTTC.

This clonotype showed up just a few times. This chain connects TRBV28 to TRBJ2-1; D might be TRBD1 (5 bases). The V gene's germline CDR1 is MDHEN and CDR2 SYDVKM. The V end lost 6 bases, the J end lost 3 bases, and 15 bases lay between the germline ends. The length of the CDR3 is 15 residues. Written as DNA, the CDR3 is TGTGCCAGCAGGATCGCAGGGTATAGCTACAATGAGCAGTTCTTC. It is translated as CASRIAGYSYNEQFF.

The table lists this clonotype with a few counts. The chain employs TRBV6-5 and TRBJ1-3, with 7 bases that match TRBD1. The junction had 14 bases not matched to a gene; V was cut back by 5 bases and J by 4 bases. The germline V gene has CDR1 MNHEY and CDR2 SVGAGI. CDR3 length: 17 amino acids. For the CDR3, the DNA is TGTGCCAGCAGTAACCCTCGGACAGGTTTTTTCGGAAACACCATATATTTT. It codes for CASSNPRTGFFGNTIYF.

In this sample, this clonotype turned up a few times. The rearrangement links TRBV6-5 to TRBJ1-1; D uncertain. Per the germline V gene, CDR1 is MNHEY and CDR2 is SVGAGI. CDR3 size: 12 residues. V lost 5 bases to trimming and J lost 7 bases, with 11 bases between them. The CDR3 DNA reads TGTGCCAGCAGTGCCGGGTCAGATGAAGCTTTCTTT. This sequence encodes CASSAGSDEAFF.

In its sample, this clonotype was seen a few times. The chain combines TRBV9 with TRBJ2-1, with D tentatively TRBD1 (5 bases). Germline V gives CDR1 SGDLS, CDR2 YYNGEE. The CDR3 sequence is 17 residues long. Trimming took off 0 bases at V and 0 bases at J, with 13 bases between the two ends. The CDR3 nucleotides read TGTGCCAGCAGCGTAGCTGCTCACAGGAGCTCCTACAATGAGCAGTTCTTC. Residues: CASSVAAHRSSYNEQFF. The full variable domain, rest sourced from reference TRBV9 and TRBJ2-1, is DSGVTQTPKHLITATGQRVTLRCSPRSGDLSVYWYQQSLDQGLQFLIQYYNGEERAKGNILERFSAQQFPDLHSELNLSSLELGDSALYFCASSVAAHRSSYNEQFFGPGTRLTVL.